This T cell receptor (beta chain) was observed in a study of tumor and adjacent non-tumor tissue in lung cancer. Three rounds of nested PCR, following a modified ARM-PCR protocol, produced the TCRbeta library. One entry per CDR3 protein, called by TCRdb with MiXCR from the multiplex PCR reads. The table has tens of thousands of distinct CDR3 sequences, just under 60% seen once. CDR1 and CDR2 (germline): MNHEY, SVGAGI. Trimming removed 0 bases at V and 3 bases at J, with 14 bases between. There are 16 residues in the CDR3. The template was RNA from unsorted bulk tissue. The genes are TRBV6-5 and TRBJ2-5; the D gene is possibly TRBD2 (7 bases). The sequence was obtained from a man over 45 with non-small cell lung cancer. What was sequenced was lung tumor tissue. The CDR3 nucleotides are TGTGCCAGCAGTTACTCGCTTGGGGAGGGGGAAGAGACCCAGTACTTC. The encoded protein is CASSYSLGEGEETQYF.